Below are 2 T cell receptor beta chains sequenced from a single sample in a study of regulatory T cells in long-lasting Graves disease. Noted time point: newly diagnosed GD, antithyroid drugs for less than 3 months. Extracted PBMC RNA gave rise to the TCR library. iRepertoire HTBI primers and Arm-PCR of CDR3 regions built TCR beta libraries. TCRdb reprocessed the multiplex PCR reads via MiXCR and lists one record per CDR3 protein. The table includes 550,000 to 600,000 distinct CDR3 sequences, about 16% detected once. The sample also formed part of further work on T cells in Graves' hyperthyroidism and ophthalmopathy.

The source was peripheral blood mononuclear cells (PBMCs), collected at new diagnosis, from a patient treated with antithyroid drugs. Every receptor here comes from a man younger than 35 with Graves disease.

This chain joins TRBV7-9 and TRBJ1-2; D is uncertain. Germline lookup yields CDR1 SEHNR and CDR2 FQNEAQ (reference sequence). The CDR3 covers 13 residues. Trimming left V 0 bases short and J 8 bases short, with 10 bases between. The CDR3 sequence is CASSLAGRSGYTF. Written as DNA, the CDR3 is TGTGCCAGCAGCTTAGCAGGCAGAAGCGGCTACACCTTC.

The table lists this clonotype with a few counts. V gene TRBV15 combines with J gene TRBJ2-1; D perhaps matches TRBD2 (6 bases). Per the germline V gene, CDR1 is LNHNV and CDR2 is YYDKDF (reference sequence). The CDR3 totals 14 residues. Trimming pared 2 bases from V and 5 bases from J, leaving 10 bases between. The CDR3 DNA reads TGTGCCACCAGCAGATGGGGGGTGAACAATGAGCAGTTCTTC. This gives the protein CATSRWGVNNEQFF.